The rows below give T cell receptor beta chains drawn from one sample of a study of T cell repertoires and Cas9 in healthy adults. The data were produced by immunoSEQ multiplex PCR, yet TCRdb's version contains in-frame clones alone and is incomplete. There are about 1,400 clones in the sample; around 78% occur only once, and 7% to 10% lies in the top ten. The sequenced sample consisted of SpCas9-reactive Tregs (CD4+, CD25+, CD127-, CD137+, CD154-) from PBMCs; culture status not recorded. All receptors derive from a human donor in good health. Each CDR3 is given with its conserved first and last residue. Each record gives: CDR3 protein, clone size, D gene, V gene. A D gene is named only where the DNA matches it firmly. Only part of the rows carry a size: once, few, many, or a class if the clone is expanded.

CASSSSGGRTSDYGYTF	NA	NA	TRBV11-3
CAISERTDSNEQFF	NA	NA	TRBV10-3
CASSLLAGGEQYF	NA	TRBD2	TRBV11-3
CATSRDIRETQYF	NA	NA	TRBV15
CATDRRSYEQYF	NA	TRBD1	TRBV6-5
CAWSVRPGGKSPLHF	NA	TRBD1	TRBV30
CASSSGPLSGNTIYF	NA	NA	TRBV7-9
CAYERSPQQFF	NA	NA	TRBV30
CASSLGGSIGYTF	NA	NA	TRBV6-9
CASSILGSNEQFF	few	NA	TRBV19
CAWGGTGMSPLHF	NA	TRBD1	TRBV30
CASSLVASGGAKNIQYF	NA	TRBD2	TRBV7-6
CASSPLEGIYEQYF	NA	NA	TRBV18
CASSLVLGDYGYTF	NA	NA	TRBV7-2
CASSPLGSDNTDTQYF	once	NA	TRBV18
CASSGFSSYNEQFF	NA	NA	TRBV11-3
CASSVDRVQPQHF	few	TRBD1	TRBV19
CASSPQPVLAGGKLFF	few	NA	TRBV9
CARGGGSQETQYF	NA	TRBD2	TRBV19
CASSPGPTAALHF	NA	NA	TRBV5-4
CASSPTPGQLNSPLHF	NA	TRBD1	TRBV9
CASSVATSNRGYTDTQYF	NA	TRBD1	TRBV9
CASSPRGRDGGEAFF	NA	NA	TRBV7-8
CASRTPGPHLGSLYNEQFF	NA	NA	TRBV28
CASNPGGQGPSQGEQFF	NA	TRBD1	TRBV11-3
CASSSYSNSPLHF	NA	NA	TRBV11-2
CASSDLNYEQYF	NA	NA	TRBV25-1
CASSLAREGAQHF	NA	NA	TRBV11-2
CASSNSPAQAQETQYF	NA	NA	TRBV6-6
CASSFQRTGRPLDEQFF	NA	TRBD1	TRBV11-3
CASSYWTSGYNEQFF	NA	TRBD2	TRBV6-5
CASISMGVGANVLTF	NA	NA	TRBV2
CASSPRLAGGPDTQYF	NA	TRBD2	TRBV6-6
CASSQDREGTFLRYEQYF	NA	TRBD2	TRBV14
CASSSQGF	few	NA	TRBV7-9
CASSARGENTEAFF	few	NA	TRBV19
CASRARAGAYEQFF	NA	NA	TRBV5-1
CSAYHWGAFF	few	NA	TRBV20-1
CATSSGGTGANVLTF	NA	NA	TRBV15
CASSLGWRRDRYTGELFF	NA	TRBD1	TRBV7-9
CASWANTGELFF	NA	NA	TRBV6-1
CASSRQGVSSPLHF	few	TRBD1	TRBV11-2
CASSKQGSYEQYF	NA	NA	TRBV4-3
CASSEGGFRAGNTIYF	NA	NA	TRBV6-1
CASTSGMGGELFF	NA	NA	TRBV5-1
CASSPGTGITDTQYF	NA	TRBD1	TRBV18
CASSQLEGRQQFF	NA	NA	TRBV4-1
CASSTLYRAFF	NA	NA	TRBV19
CASSPLGPKSLDTEAFF	few	NA	TRBV7-2
CASSRLQGANSPLHF	NA	NA	TRBV7-2
CASRGQYYGYTF	NA	NA	TRBV7-2
CASSLAAGTEVFGELFF	once	TRBD1	TRBV7-2
CSAQGFELFF	NA	NA	TRBV20-1
CASTPRTGNQPQHF	once	TRBD1	TRBV6-5
CASKVRTRYGYTF	NA	NA	TRBV28